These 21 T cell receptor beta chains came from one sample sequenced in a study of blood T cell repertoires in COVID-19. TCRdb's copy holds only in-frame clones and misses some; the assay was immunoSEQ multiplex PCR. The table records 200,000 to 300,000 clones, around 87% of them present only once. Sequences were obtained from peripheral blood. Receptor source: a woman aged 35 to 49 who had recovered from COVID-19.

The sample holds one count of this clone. The CDR3 DNA is TGCGCCAGCAGCTCGCTAGCGGGGCTCACAGATACGCAGTATTTT. As protein: CASSSLAGLTDTQYF. The rearrangement links TRBV5-1 to TRBJ2-3; 9 bases map to TRBD2. Germline V gene lookup returns CDR1 SGHRS and CDR2 YFSETQ. There are 15 residues in the CDR3. Trimming at V came to 3 bases and at J to 2 bases, leaving 4 bases not matched to a gene.

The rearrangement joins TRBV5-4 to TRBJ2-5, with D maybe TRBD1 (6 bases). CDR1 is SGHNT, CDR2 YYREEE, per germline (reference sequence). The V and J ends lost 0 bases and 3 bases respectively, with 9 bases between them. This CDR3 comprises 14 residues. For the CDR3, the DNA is TGTGCCAGCAGCTTGGGACAGGCAAAAGAGACCCAGTACTTC. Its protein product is CASSLGQAKETQYF.

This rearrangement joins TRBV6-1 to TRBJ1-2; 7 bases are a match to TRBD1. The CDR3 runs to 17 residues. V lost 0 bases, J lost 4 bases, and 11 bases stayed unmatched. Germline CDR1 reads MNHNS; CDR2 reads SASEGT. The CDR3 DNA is TGTGCCAGCAGTGAAGCGCCCTGGCTGAACAGGGGCTATGGCTACACCTTC. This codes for CASSEAPWLNRGYGYTF.

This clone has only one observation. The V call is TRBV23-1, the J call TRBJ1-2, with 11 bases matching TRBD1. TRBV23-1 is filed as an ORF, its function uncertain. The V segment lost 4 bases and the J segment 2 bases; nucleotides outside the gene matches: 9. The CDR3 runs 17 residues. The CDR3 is CASSPRDRGLLNYGYTF. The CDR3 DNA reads TGCGCCAGCAGTCCTCGGGACAGGGGGTTATTGAACTATGGCTACACCTTC.

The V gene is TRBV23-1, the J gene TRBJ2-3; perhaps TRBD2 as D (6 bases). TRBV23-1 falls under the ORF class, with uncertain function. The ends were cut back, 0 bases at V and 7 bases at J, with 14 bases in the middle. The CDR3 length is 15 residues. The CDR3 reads CASSQSESGLHTQYF. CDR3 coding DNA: TGCGCCAGCAGTCAATCGGAGTCGGGACTTCATACGCAGTATTTT.

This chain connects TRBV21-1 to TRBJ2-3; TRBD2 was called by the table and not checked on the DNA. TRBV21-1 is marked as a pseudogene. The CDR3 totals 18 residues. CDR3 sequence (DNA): TGTGCCAGCAGCAAAGTGCCTCAGACTAGCGGGGGCACAGATACGCAGTATTTT. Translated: CASSKVPQTSGGTDTQYF.

CDR3 DNA: TGTGCCAGCAGCGCTGGGGACAGAGCTAACCAAGAGACCCAGTACTTC. Residues: CASSAGDRANQETQYF. The chain has TRBV5-8 and TRBJ2-5; the match to TRBD1 covers 7 bases. Germline assignment: CDR1 SGHTS and CDR2 YDEGEE. V dropped 4 bases and J dropped 0; count of bases not matched to a gene: 9. The CDR3 contains 16 residues. Variable domain in full (rest from reference TRBV5-8 and TRBJ2-5): EAGVTQSPTHLIKTRGQQATLRCSPISGHTSVYWYQQALGLGLQFLLWYDEGEERNRGNFPPRFSGRQFPNYSSELNVNALELEDSALYLCASSAGDRANQETQYFGPGTRLLVL.

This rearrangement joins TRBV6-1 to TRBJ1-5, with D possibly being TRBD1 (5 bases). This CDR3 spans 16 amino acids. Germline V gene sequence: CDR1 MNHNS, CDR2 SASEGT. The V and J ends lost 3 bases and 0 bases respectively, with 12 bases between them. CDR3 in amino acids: CASSDRGGDSNQPQHF. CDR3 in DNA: TGTGCCAGCAGTGACCGGGGGGGTGATAGCAATCAGCCCCAGCATTTT.

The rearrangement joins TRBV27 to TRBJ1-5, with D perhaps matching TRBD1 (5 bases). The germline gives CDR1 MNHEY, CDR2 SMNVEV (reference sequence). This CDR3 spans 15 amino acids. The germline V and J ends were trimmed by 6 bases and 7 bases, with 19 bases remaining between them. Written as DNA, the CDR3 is TGTGCCAGCAGCCGGACATTGGGGGGGGACCAGCCCCAGCATTTT. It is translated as CASSRTLGGDQPQHF.

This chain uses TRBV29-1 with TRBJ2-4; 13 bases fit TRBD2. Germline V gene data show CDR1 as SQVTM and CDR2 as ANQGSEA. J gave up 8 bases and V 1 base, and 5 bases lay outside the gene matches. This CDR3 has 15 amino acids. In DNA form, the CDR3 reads TGCAGCGTTGAAGGGACTAGCGGGGGAGGGCACATTCAGTACTTC. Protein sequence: CSVEGTSGGGHIQYF.

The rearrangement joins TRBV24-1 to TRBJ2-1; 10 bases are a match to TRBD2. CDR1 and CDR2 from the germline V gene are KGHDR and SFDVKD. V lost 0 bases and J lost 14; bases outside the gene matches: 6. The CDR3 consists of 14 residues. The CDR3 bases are TGTGCCACCAGTGATTTGACTAGCGGGGCGGGGGAGTTCTTC. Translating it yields CATSDLTSGAGEFF.

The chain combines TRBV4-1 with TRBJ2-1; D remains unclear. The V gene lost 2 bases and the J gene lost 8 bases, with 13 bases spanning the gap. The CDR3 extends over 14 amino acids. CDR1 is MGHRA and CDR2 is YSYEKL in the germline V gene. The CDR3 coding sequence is TGCGCCAGCAGCCAATTCGTGAGTACGGATGAGCAGTTCTTC. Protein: CASSQFVSTDEQFF.

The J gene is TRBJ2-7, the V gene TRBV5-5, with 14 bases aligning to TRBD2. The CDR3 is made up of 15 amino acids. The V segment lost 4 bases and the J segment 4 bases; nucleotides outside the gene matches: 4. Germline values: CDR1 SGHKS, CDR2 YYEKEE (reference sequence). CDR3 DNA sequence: TGTGCCAGCAGCCCTCGGACTAGCGGGGGGTACGAGCAGTACTTC. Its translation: CASSPRTSGGYEQYF.

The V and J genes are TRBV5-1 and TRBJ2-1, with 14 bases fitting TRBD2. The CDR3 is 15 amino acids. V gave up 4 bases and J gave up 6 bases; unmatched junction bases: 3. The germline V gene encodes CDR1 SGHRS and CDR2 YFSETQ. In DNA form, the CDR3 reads TGCGCCAGCAGCGTAGGGACTAGCGGGGGCAATGAGCAGTTCTTC. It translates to CASSVGTSGGNEQFF.

The CDR3, as DNA: TGTGCCAGCAGCGCGCAAGGGGCGTTATTGGAGACCCAGTACTTC. It translates to CASSAQGALLETQYF. The chain has TRBV7-2 and TRBJ2-5, with a tentative D call TRBD1 (5 bases). Per germline, CDR1 SGHTA and CDR2 FQGNSA. The CDR3 sequence is 15 residues long. Trimming cost V 5 bases and J 5 bases, with 18 bases left between them.

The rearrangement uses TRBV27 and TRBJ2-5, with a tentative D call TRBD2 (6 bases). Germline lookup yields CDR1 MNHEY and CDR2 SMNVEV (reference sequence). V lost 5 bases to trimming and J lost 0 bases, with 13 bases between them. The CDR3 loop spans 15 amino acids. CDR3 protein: CASSRKRVHQETQYF. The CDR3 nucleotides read TGTGCCAGCAGTCGAAAGCGGGTACACCAAGAGACCCAGTACTTC.

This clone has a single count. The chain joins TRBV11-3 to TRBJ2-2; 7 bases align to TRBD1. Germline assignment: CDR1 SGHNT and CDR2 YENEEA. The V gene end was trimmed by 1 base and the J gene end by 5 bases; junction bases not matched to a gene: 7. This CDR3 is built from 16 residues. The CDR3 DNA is TGTGCCAGCAGCTTAGCTGGGACAGACAGAACCGGGGAGCTGTTTTTT. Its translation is CASSLAGTDRTGELFF.

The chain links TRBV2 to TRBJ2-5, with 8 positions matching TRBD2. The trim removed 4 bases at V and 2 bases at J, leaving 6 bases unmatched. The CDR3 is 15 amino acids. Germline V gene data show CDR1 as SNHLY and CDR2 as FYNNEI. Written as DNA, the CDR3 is TGTGCCAGCAGTGTAGGAGCGGGGGTGCAAGAGACCCAGTACTTC. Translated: CASSVGAGVQETQYF.

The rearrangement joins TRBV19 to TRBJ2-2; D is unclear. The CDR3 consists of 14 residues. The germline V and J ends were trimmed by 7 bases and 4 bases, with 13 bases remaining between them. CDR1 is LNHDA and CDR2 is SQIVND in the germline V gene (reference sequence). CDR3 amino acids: CASTSGIGTGELFF. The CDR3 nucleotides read TGTGCCAGTACCTCGGGTATCGGCACCGGGGAGCTGTTTTTT.

CDR3 sequence: CASSQGAGGTTKETQYF. The CDR3 DNA sequence: TGCGCCAGCAGCCAAGGGGCGGGGGGCACCACCAAAGAGACCCAGTACTTC. This chain connects TRBV4-3 to TRBJ2-5, with 8 bases matching TRBD2. The CDR3 has 17 residues. Germline V gene sequence: CDR1 LGHNA, CDR2 YSLEER. V was clipped by 1 base and J by 3 bases; unmatched bases: 10.

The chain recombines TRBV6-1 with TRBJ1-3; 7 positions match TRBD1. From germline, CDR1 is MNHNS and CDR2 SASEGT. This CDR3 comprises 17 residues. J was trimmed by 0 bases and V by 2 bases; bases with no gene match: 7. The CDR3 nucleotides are TGTGCCAGCAGTGAATCCCCGCGGACAGGCTCTGGAAACACCATATATTTT. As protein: CASSESPRTGSGNTIYF.